These 4 T cell receptor beta chains were all obtained from the same sample, sequenced in a study of T cells in Graves' hyperthyroidism and ophthalmopathy. Amplification yielded TCR beta CDR3 regions, with RNA transcripts as the source. The HTBI primer set was used in a first-round RT-PCR of the TCR CDR3. TCRdb itself ran the multiplex PCR reads through MiXCR, one entry per CDR3 protein. The sample has about 380,000 distinct CDR3 sequences, about 18% seen once; the top ten hold over 35%. What was sequenced was blood. These TCRs come from a man aged 18-30 years with Graves' ophthalmopathy.

Many counts were recorded for this clonotype. The chain employs TRBV2 and TRBJ1-5; 7 positions match TRBD1. V was clipped by 7 bases and J by 3 bases; unmatched bases: 9. Germline V gene sequence: CDR1 SNHLY, CDR2 FYNNEI. This CDR3 spans 15 amino acids. The DNA of the CDR3 is TGTGCCAGCACCTTGGAGGGGGCGAACAATCAGCCCCAGCATTTT. This translates into CASTLEGANNQPQHF.

Regarding this clonotype: A much larger clone is a single base away; this may be a read error. V usage is TRBV7-2 and J usage is TRBJ2-1; the match to TRBD2 covers 9 bases. The closer fit of TRBJ2-7 to the DNA end suggests the J call may be wrong. CDR3 length: 15 amino acids. Germline CDR1 SGHTA, CDR2 FQGNSA. The CDR3 region is CASSPGGLANNEQYF. CDR3 nucleotides: TGTGCCAGCAGCCCCGGCGGACTAGCGAACAATGAGCAGTACTTC.

This clonotype showed up many times. The chain links TRBV12-3 or TRBV12-4 to TRBJ1-1, with D uncertain. CDR3 length: 15 amino acids. The germline V and J ends were trimmed by 2 bases and 4 bases, with 14 bases remaining between them. The CDR3 here is CASSLIQVETTEAFF. As DNA, the CDR3 is TGTGCCAGCAGTTTAATCCAGGTAGAGACCACTGAAGCTTTCTTT.

In this sample, this clonotype turned up many times. This chain connects TRBV27 to TRBJ1-2; a possible D gene is TRBD1 (5 bases). V was shortened by 3 bases and J by 4 bases, with 9 bases between the two germline ends. Germline loops: CDR1 MNHEY, CDR2 SMNVEV (reference sequence). There are 13 residues in the CDR3. This chain's CDR3 is CASSFRGSYGYTF. Here the CDR3 DNA reads TGTGCCAGCAGTTTCCGGGGCTCCTATGGCTACACCTTC.